Detailed here is one TCR beta chain. What it recognizes is unknown. This entry is derived from a study of T cell responses to AZD1222 COVID-19 vaccine. This table comes from immunoSEQ multiplex PCR, and its TCRdb copy is limited to in-frame clones, with some not included. There are about 150,000 clones in the sample; approximately 92% occur only once, and 2.5% to 3.5% lies in the top ten. General study findings and limits: It should be noted that donors were predominantly white British and more often female, and clonal diversity was possibly underestimated.

The sample was peripheral blood, taken 28 days after the second AZD1222 dose. The TCR was taken from an adult who received the AZD1222 COVID-19 vaccine.

The CDR3 nucleotides read TGCGCCAGCAGCTTATCCGGGACTAGTGGGTACCAAGAGACCCAGTACTTC. This codes for CASSLSGTSGYQETQYF. The chain employs TRBV5-1 and TRBJ2-5; 8 positions match TRBD2. Looked up from germline, CDR1 is SGHRS and CDR2 is YFSETQ. The CDR3 consists of 17 residues. V lost 2 bases and J lost 0; bases outside the gene matches: 9.